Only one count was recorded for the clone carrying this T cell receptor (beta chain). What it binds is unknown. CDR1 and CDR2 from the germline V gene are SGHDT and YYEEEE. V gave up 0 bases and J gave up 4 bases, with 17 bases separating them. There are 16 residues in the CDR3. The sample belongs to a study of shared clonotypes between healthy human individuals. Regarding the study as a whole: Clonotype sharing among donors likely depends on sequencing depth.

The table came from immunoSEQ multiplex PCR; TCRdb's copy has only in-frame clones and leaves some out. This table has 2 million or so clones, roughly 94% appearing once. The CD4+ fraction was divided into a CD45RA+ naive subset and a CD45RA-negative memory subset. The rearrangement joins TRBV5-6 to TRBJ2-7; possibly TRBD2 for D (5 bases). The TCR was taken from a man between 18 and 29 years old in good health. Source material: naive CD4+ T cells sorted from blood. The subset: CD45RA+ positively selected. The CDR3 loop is CASSLAAALDFYEQYF. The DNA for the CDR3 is TGTGCCAGCAGCTTGGCGGCAGCCTTGGACTTTTACGAGCAGTACTTC.